This record concerns one T cell receptor beta chain sequence. This clonotype was seen a handful of times. Its antigen target is currently unknown. No base qualities exist here, and no much larger clone lies one base off it. This sample was taken from a study of early T cells in non-severe SARS-CoV-2 infection listed by TCRdb under 2021. The study in broad terms: Bulk RNA from unsorted whole blood was used for TCR sequencing, so alpha and beta chains could not be paired. Study-wide findings and limitations: VDJdb matching was skewed toward anti-spike CD8 responses and likely underestimated virus-specific expansions by missing private and CD4 specificities.

Receptor libraries were prepared by 5' RACE. TCRdb shows the sequencer as NextSeq 500. Unique molecular identifiers were attached to individual cDNA molecules in the TCR library protocol so that sequencing error and PCR bias could be corrected. Both TCR alpha and beta chains were sequenced, and tight co-correlation was observed between alpha and beta sequence abundances in each sample. The paper's data handling went like this. Decombinator V4 was used to annotate TCR sequences for V gene, J gene and CDR3. Expanded TCRs were defined as changing significantly between any two time points under a Poisson model with p below 0.0001. Abundances of TCRs were expressed as counts per million after normalisation to the total number of TCRs sequenced in each sample. A search of VDJdb, accessed on 1 November 2021, was run for TCRs annotated to CMV, EBV and SARS-CoV-2, with TCRs annotated for multiple antigens excluded. The public sequencing data were trimmed at Q25 with fastp and processed into clonotypes with MiXCR by TCRdb, which kept only in-frame beta chains. Each record represents a unique CDR3 protein, reported with the most common genes and DNA among its rows. It is TCRdb's table, rather than the study itself, that gives the V and J calls and clone size. The sample table contains 100,000 to 150,000 distinct CDR3 sequences; only one count was recorded for about 16% of them. About a fifth of the sample lies in the top ten.

Set within a cohort of healthcare workers in London, UK, this nested case-control study involved weekly PCR testing of nasopharyngeal swabs along with blood sampling. Healthcare workers were recruited during the week of the UK lockdown, between 23 and 31 March 2020, and followed weekly for up to roughly 15 weeks. Sequenced material: whole blood. The source is an adult who was a healthcare worker with PCR-confirmed SARS-CoV-2 infection or an uninfected control (not recorded which).

The CDR3 corresponds to CASSLTGGYIEAFF. The DNA is as follows: TGTGCCAGCAGTTTGACAGGGGGCTATATTGAAGCTTTCTTT. This chain is built from TRBV5-5 and TRBJ1-1, with 10 middle bases fitting TRBD1. From a lookup of the germline V gene (reference sequence), CDR1 and CDR2 are SGHKS and YYEKEE. The CDR3 runs 14 amino acids, cysteine and phenylalanine included. Only CDR3 DNA remains: 42 bases, in frame from the first base. V is trimmed back by 5 bases and J by 7 bases, and the junction contains 8 bases that no gene match accounts for.